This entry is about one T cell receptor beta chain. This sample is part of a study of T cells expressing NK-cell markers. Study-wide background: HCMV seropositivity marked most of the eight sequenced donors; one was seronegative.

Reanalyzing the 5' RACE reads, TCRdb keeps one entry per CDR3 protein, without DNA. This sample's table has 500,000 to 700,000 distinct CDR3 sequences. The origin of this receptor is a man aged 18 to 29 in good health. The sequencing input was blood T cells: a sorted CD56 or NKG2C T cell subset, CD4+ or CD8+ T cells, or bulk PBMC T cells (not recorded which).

CDR3 sequence reads: CASSAYDGEQFF. The chain is built from TRBV27 and TRBJ2-1. CDR1 is MNHEY, CDR2 SMNVEV, per germline (reference sequence). This CDR3 has 12 residues.